The clone carrying this T cell receptor beta chain was detected only a few times. V lost 1 base to trimming and J lost 4 bases; unmatched junction nucleotides: 12. The CDR3 is made up of 17 amino acids. Germline V gene sequence: CDR1 MNHNS, CDR2 SASEGT. Time point: pre-sensitization, week 0. Treatment: therapeutic diphenylcyclopropenone sensitization with weekly scalp DPC. Unfractionated whole blood yielded total RNA. The data originate from a study of human T cells and chemical hapten exposure. Study-level information: Mainly, slight library volume differences in the pool made TCR yields vary.

TCRdb re-analysed the RACE reads in MiXCR, keeping a single row per CDR3 protein. In the table there are approximately 320,000 distinct CDR3 sequences, approximately 5% of which are singletons. The chain links TRBV6-1 to TRBJ1-1; 7 nucleotides match TRBD1. The receptor was derived from a woman aged 18 to 35 with alopecia areata. Some clones in this sample may be carry-over from other donors' samples. The sample consisted of whole blood, taken in connection with sensitization to the hapten diphenylcyclopropenone (DPC). The CDR3 sequence: CASSEGGAGGRVTEAFF. In nucleotides, the CDR3 is TGTGCCAGCAGTGAAGGGGGCGCAGGGGGTCGGGTCACTGAAGCTTTCTTT.